These 3 T cell receptor beta chains share one sample of origin, sequenced in a study of blood T cells in healthy people across ages. Then a second PCR, running about 7 to 11 cycles, was carried out with a sample-barcoded 5' primer and a J-beta primer mix. Each CDR3 protein is one row after TCRdb ran MiXCR on the 5' RACE reads. Among 1.5 million to 2 million distinct CDR3 sequences, 35% to 50% were seen once, and the ten largest hold roughly 23%. Specimen: blood. The receptor source for this set is a human donor in good health.

CDR3 DNA: TGTGCCAGCAGTTACGACCCCACAACAGGGGTCAAAAACATTCAGTACTTC. Encoded protein: CASSYDPTTGVKNIQYF. The chain combines TRBV6-2 or TRBV6-3 with TRBJ2-4; 7 nucleotides align to TRBD1. With 2 bases clipped from V and 3 bases from J, the junction kept 10 bases outside the gene matches. Per germline, CDR1 MNHEY and CDR2 SVGEGT. The CDR3 consists of 17 residues.

The chain uses TRBV29-1 and TRBJ2-1; 10 nucleotides line up with TRBD2. V shed 7 bases and J 4 bases; nucleotides not matched to a gene: 10. The CDR3 has 15 residues. CDR1 is SQVTM and CDR2 is ANQGSEA in the germline V gene. The CDR3 sequence is CSARSGGAGYNEQFF. CDR3 DNA: TGCAGCGCGAGAAGCGGGGGGGCCGGGTACAATGAGCAGTTCTTC.

This clonotype was seen many times. The rearrangement links TRBV4-3 to TRBJ2-7; D unresolved. CDR1 is LGHNA, CDR2 YSLEER, per germline. The CDR3 length is 14 residues. The V gene lost 4 bases and the J gene lost 2 bases, with 12 bases spanning the gap. The chain's CDR3 is CASSLLTATYEQYF. DNA for the CDR3: TGCGCCAGCAGCCTCCTGACGGCGACCTACGAGCAGTACTTC.